This T cell receptor beta chain comes out of a study of monozygotic twins with inflammatory bowel disease (dated 2019 in TCRdb). The study in broad terms: In total, approximately 28 monozygotic twin pairs made up the full study: 19 Danish pairs, all IBD-discordant, plus nine German pairs, of which four were IBD-concordant and five were IBD-discordant. The search for disease-associated traits relied mainly on comparing IBD patients with their genetically identical healthy co-twins within discordant pairs. Each individual had, on average, about 151 000 unique TCRalpha sequences and 181 000 unique TCRbeta sequences available for analysis.

On this clonotype: Its antigen is not yet known.

The CDR1 and CDR2 encoded by the germline V gene are SGHRS and YFSETQ. From the cysteine through the phenylalanine, the CDR3 covers 14 amino acids. The DNA sequence is not available. The paper's findings and limits, for the study overall: Measured by the inverse Simpson index, TCRbeta repertoire diversity was lower in IBD patients than in their healthy co-twins. Compared with healthy twins, IBD patients shared fewer clonotypes with other individuals, and the difference was most pronounced in patients with signs of disease activity. Concordant and discordant twins showed no difference in repertoire similarity, possibly because of limited statistical power. No single strong signal or clonotype linked to IBD turned up in the results, so the idea that one exists was not supported. Differing immunosuppressive treatments among patients may have added background noise and inter-individual variability to the repertoires. Different T cell subtypes could not be distinguished in the analysis.

Library generation was performed with 5' RACE. For each TCR library, about 4,000 ng of total RNA was used. cDNA was synthesized with SMARTScribe reverse transcriptase in eight separate reactions per sample. During cDNA synthesis, template switching was used to introduce unique molecular identifiers that contained a 6-nucleotide sample barcode. TCRalpha and TCRbeta cDNA was amplified by two nested PCRs of approximately 17 and 9 cycles, with bead purification after each PCR. Before amplification, cDNA was treated with uracil DNA-glycosylase and purified using the QIAquick PCR purification kit. The second PCR added Illumina TruSeq-compatible adapters along with sample-specific barcodes. TapeStation and Qubit were used to check library quality and concentration, and roughly 4.9 ng of each library was pooled. The pooled libraries were sequenced with 2 x 100 bp reads and custom sequencing primers on an Illumina HiSeq2500 single-index Rapid Run. As for the authors' bioinformatics: MiGEC version 1.2.6 was used for UMI-based consensus assembly, which corrected PCR and sequencing errors. MiXCR version 2.1.1 was used to carry out V(D)J alignment, clonotype assembly and CDR3 extraction. To normalise gene usage, clonotype sharing and MAIT/NKT TCR abundance, the analysis used the top 1000, 10 000 and 20 000 clonotypes per sample. Diversity was computed as the inverse Simpson index with the vegan R package after downsampling to 27 000 UMIs. Paired Mann-Whitney U tests were applied to discordant twin pairs, with Benjamini-Hochberg correction for multiple testing. TCRdb reprocessed the reads into one record per CDR3 protein sequence, lacking DNA. The V and J calls and clone size come from TCRdb's table, not from the authors' own analysis. The table for this sample lists approximately 400,000 distinct CDR3 sequences. The leading ten clones occupy 2% to 3% of the sample.

From each donor, an approximately 2.5 ml peripheral blood sample was drawn into PAXgene tubes and stored at -80 degrees C. Without T cell sorting, total RNA was isolated from whole blood using the PAXgene blood miRNA kit on an automated QIAcube. Peripheral blood from monozygotic twin pairs concordant or discordant for inflammatory bowel disease was subjected to deep TCRalpha and TCRbeta repertoire profiling with unique molecular barcoding. Smoking habits were recorded for all twin pairs, with individuals classified as current, former or never smokers. The sequence links TRBV5-1 to TRBJ2-5; TCRdb reports TRBD2, a call that lacks DNA to check it against. This clonotype was sampled from a human donor with ulcerative colitis or Crohn's disease, or a healthy co-twin of an affected twin (not recorded which). The sequenced sample was blood. The CDR3 reads as follows: CASSRLAEQETQYF.